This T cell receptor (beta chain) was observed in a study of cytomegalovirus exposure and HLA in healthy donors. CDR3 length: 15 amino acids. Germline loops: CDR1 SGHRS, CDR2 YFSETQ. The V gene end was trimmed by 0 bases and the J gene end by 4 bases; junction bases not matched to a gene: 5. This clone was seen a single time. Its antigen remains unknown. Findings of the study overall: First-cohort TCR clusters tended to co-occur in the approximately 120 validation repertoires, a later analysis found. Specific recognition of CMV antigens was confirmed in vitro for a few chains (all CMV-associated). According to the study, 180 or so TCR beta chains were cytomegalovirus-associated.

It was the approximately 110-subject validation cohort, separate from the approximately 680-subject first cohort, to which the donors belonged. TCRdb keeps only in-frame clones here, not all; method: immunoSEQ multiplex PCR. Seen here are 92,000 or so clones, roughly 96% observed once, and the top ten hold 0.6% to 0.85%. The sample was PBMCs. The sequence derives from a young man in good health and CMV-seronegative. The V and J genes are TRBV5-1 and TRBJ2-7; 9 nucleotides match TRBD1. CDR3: CASSLADRGSYEQYF. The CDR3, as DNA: TGCGCCAGCAGCTTGGCGGACAGGGGTTCTTACGAGCAGTACTTC.